The entry below gives a single TCR beta chain sequence along with its context. TCRdb's table, derived via immunoSEQ multiplex PCR, lists solely in-frame clones and lacks some. The sample comprises under 200,000 clones, roughly 86% of which are singletons, and 2.5% rests with the top ten. This entry comes from a study of blood T cell repertoires in COVID-19. The CDR3 spans 16 residues. Germline assignment: CDR1 SNHLY and CDR2 FYNNEI. V trimming: 9 bases; J trimming: 2 bases; junction bases outside the gene matches: 13. This sequence joins TRBV2 and TRBJ2-5; 9 nucleotides line up with TRBD1. Sequences were obtained from peripheral blood. This TCR came from a man in his forties or fifties with active or convalescent COVID-19. The DNA of the CDR3 is TGTGCCAGACGGGTCCCGGGACAGGGTATACAAGAGACCCAGTACTTC. Translating gives CARRVPGQGIQETQYF.